This is a list of T cell receptor beta chains from one sample in a study of blood T cell repertoires in COVID-19. Assay: immunoSEQ multiplex PCR; the TCRdb copy retains only in-frame clones and omits some. This sample yields about 100,000 clones, of which 90% to 95% are seen a single time; roughly 17% belongs to the top ten. Sample: peripheral blood. Every receptor here comes from a man between 45 and 60 years old with acute or convalescent COVID-19. CDR3s include the opening cysteine and the closing phenylalanine or tryptophan. The D gene is left open where the match is weak. Clone sizes are given selectively: once, few, many, or a class where the clone is expanded.

d_gene,v_gene,abundance,j_gene,CDR3aa,CDR3nt
-,TRBV2,-,TRBJ1-1,CASSPDRWGQMNTEAFF,TGTGCCAGCAGCCCGGACAGATGGGGCCAAATGAACACTGAAGCTTTCTTT
-,TRBV21-1,-,TRBJ1-1,CASSSSTGTGGRYTEAFF,TGTGCCAGCAGCTCCAGTACCGGGACAGGGGGCCGGTACACTGAAGCTTTCTTT
-,TRBV3-1/TRBV3-2,-,TRBJ1-2,CASSPPGDVYGYTF,TGTGCCAGCAGCCCACCAGGGGATGTATATGGCTACACCTTC
-,TRBV6-2/TRBV6-3,-,TRBJ2-7,CASSPRSRLGEYF,TGTGCCAGCAGTCCCCGTTCTCGGCTCGGGGAGTACTTC
TRBD1,TRBV5-8,-,TRBJ1-3,CASSTGQGLSGNTIYF,TGTGCCAGCAGCACGGGACAGGGGCTGTCTGGAAACACCATATATTTT
TRBD1,TRBV28,-,TRBJ1-4,CASTAGGAEEKLFF,TGTGCCAGCACCGCAGGGGGCGCAGAGGAAAAACTGTTTTTT
-,TRBV27,-,TRBJ1-6,CASTLYVGNSPLHF,TGTGCCAGCACCCTTTATGTGGGCAATTCACCCCTCCACTTT
-,TRBV11-2,-,TRBJ1-2,CASSARDRRPYGYTF,TGTGCCAGCAGCGCACGAGACAGAAGACCCTATGGCTACACCTTC
-,TRBV4-3,-,TRBJ1-4,CASSQDGRGSTNEKLFF,TGCGCCAGCAGCCAAGATGGGAGGGGGTCAACTAATGAAAAACTGTTTTTT
-,TRBV2,medium-sized,TRBJ2-1,CASSEKRTYNEQFF,TGTGCCAGCAGTGAAAAGCGGACCTACAATGAGCAGTTCTTC
-,TRBV3-1/TRBV3-2,-,TRBJ2-5,CASSQIQIGQETQYF,TGTGCCAGCAGCCAAATACAGATAGGCCAAGAGACCCAGTACTTC
-,TRBV19,-,TRBJ1-1,CASSIERVNTEAFF,TGTGCCAGTAGTATAGAACGGGTGAACACTGAAGCTTTCTTT
-,TRBV12-3/TRBV12-4,-,TRBJ2-5,CASSPRLGETQYF,TGTGCCAGCAGTCCTCGACTAGGAGAGACCCAGTACTTC
-,TRBV2,-,TRBJ1-2,CASRERGGGANYGYTF,TGTGCCAGCCGTGAACGTGGTGGGGGGGCCAACTATGGCTACACCTTC
TRBD1,TRBV2,-,TRBJ2-1,CASVGQGGNEQFF,TGTGCCAGCGTGGGACAGGGGGGCAATGAGCAGTTCTTC
-,TRBV7-9,-,TRBJ1-3,CASSAWEGSSGNTIYF,TGTGCCAGCAGCGCCTGGGAGGGGTCCTCTGGAAACACCATATATTTT
-,TRBV20-1,-,TRBJ2-7,CSASDVREQYF,TGCAGTGCTAGTGACGTTCGCGAGCAGTACTTC
-,TRBV2,once,TRBJ2-2,CASNQDSSTGELFF,TGTGCCAGTAACCAGGACAGCTCCACCGGGGAGCTGTTTTTT
-,TRBV18,-,TRBJ1-5,CASSQGQKNQPQHF,TGTGCCAGCTCACAAGGACAGAAAAATCAGCCCCAGCATTTT
TRBD1,TRBV6-4,-,TRBJ1-1,CASTRDSMNTEAFF,TGTGCCAGCACCCGGGACAGCATGAACACTGAAGCTTTCTTT
-,TRBV14,-,TRBJ1-3,CASSAGAGNTIYF,TGTGCCAGCAGCGCAGGGGCTGGAAACACCATATATTTT
TRBD1,TRBV6-6,once,TRBJ1-1,CASSMDRVRTEAFF,TGTGCCAGCAGCATGGACAGGGTAAGAACTGAAGCTTTCTTT
-,TRBV19,-,TRBJ2-3,CASSMGTTGTDTQYF,TGTGCCAGTAGTATGGGGACAACGGGCACAGATACGCAGTATTTT
-,TRBV30,once,TRBJ1-3,CAWSVSRGRGNTIYF,TGTGCCTGGAGTGTGAGCAGGGGTCGGGGAAACACCATATATTTT
TRBD1,TRBV5-1,-,TRBJ2-7,CASSGNPGQVFSYEQYF,TGCGCCAGCAGCGGTAACCCGGGACAGGTGTTTTCCTACGAGCAGTACTTC
TRBD1,TRBV7-2,once,TRBJ2-5,CASSAHRDRGEQTQYF,TGTGCCAGCAGCGCACACCGGGACAGGGGCGAGCAGACCCAGTACTTC
-,TRBV7-8,-,TRBJ2-7,CASSASAGRSPYEQYF,TGTGCCAGCAGCGCGTCCGCCGGCCGTAGCCCCTACGAGCAGTACTTC
TRBD1,TRBV4-3,-,TRBJ1-6,CASSQGTGTNSPLHF,TGCGCCAGCAGCCAAGGGACAGGTACTAATTCACCCCTCCACTTT
TRBD1,TRBV19,few,TRBJ2-7,CASSAPRGTGGSYEQYF,TGTGCCAGTAGTGCCCCCCGAGGGACAGGGGGCTCCTACGAGCAGTACTTC
-,TRBV3-1/TRBV3-2,few,TRBJ2-6,CASSRRTSGTGANVLTF,TGTGCCAGCAGCCGTAGGACTTCGGGGACTGGGGCCAACGTCCTGACTTTC
-,TRBV3-1/TRBV3-2,once,TRBJ1-4,CASSQGLLNEKLFF,TGTGCCAGCAGCCAGGGACTCTTGAATGAAAAACTGTTTTTT
TRBD1,TRBV29-1,-,TRBJ1-1,CSVDQGANTEAFF,TGCAGCGTTGATCAGGGGGCGAACACTGAAGCTTTCTTT
-,TRBV19,-,TRBJ1-5,CASTEFGQRNQPQHF,TGTGCCAGTACAGAATTCGGACAGCGCAATCAGCCCCAGCATTTT
-,TRBV7-9,-,TRBJ1-4,CASGTTTDRAEKLFF,TGTGCCAGCGGCACCACTACCGACAGAGCTGAAAAACTGTTTTTT
-,TRBV9,-,TRBJ2-7,CASSVTGTSLYEQYF,TGTGCCAGCAGCGTCACCGGGACAAGCCTCTACGAGCAGTACTTC
TRBD1,TRBV13,-,TRBJ2-7,CASSLRQGADEQYF,TGTGCCAGCAGCTTAAGACAGGGGGCCGACGAGCAGTACTTC
TRBD1,TRBV19,-,TRBJ1-4,CASSIRPGGYNEKLFF,TGTGCCAGTAGTATAAGGCCAGGGGGTTATAATGAAAAACTGTTTTTT
TRBD2,TRBV7-6,-,TRBJ2-3,CASSTTGGSADTQYF,TGTGCCAGCAGCACCACGGGAGGGAGCGCAGATACGCAGTATTTT
TRBD1,TRBV7-9,-,TRBJ1-3,CASSRGQTIGNTIYF,TGTGCCAGCAGCCGGGGACAGACGATTGGAAACACCATATATTTT
TRBD1,TRBV15,-,TRBJ2-7,CATSRDRVVTYEQYF,TGTGCCACCAGCAGGGACAGGGTCGTCACCTACGAGCAGTACTTC
TRBD1,TRBV5-1,-,TRBJ2-7,CASQGQGLNEQYF,TGCGCCAGCCAGGGACAGGGGCTCAACGAGCAGTACTTC
TRBD1,TRBV6-5,-,TRBJ1-6,CASRDVQGARAPLHF,TGTGCCAGCAGGGACGTCCAGGGGGCGCGGGCACCCCTCCACTTT
TRBD1,TRBV10-3,-,TRBJ1-4,CATRDRVGTNEKLFF,TGTGCCACCCGGGACAGGGTAGGAACTAATGAAAAACTGTTTTTT
TRBD1,TRBV6-5,-,TRBJ1-1,CASSTKGQGFEAFF,TGTGCCAGCAGTACCAAGGGACAGGGCTTTGAAGCTTTCTTT
TRBD1,TRBV3-1/TRBV3-2,-,TRBJ1-1,CASRAGTGVNTEAFF,TGTGCCAGCAGAGCCGGGACAGGGGTGAACACTGAAGCTTTCTTT
TRBD1,TRBV7-3,-,TRBJ2-1,CASSAQPGTASYNEQFF,TGTGCCAGCAGCGCCCAACCCGGGACAGCCTCCTACAATGAGCAGTTCTTC
TRBD2,TRBV11-2,-,TRBJ2-3,CASSLRASGERDTQYF,TGTGCCAGCAGCTTAAGGGCTAGCGGGGAGCGGGATACGCAGTATTTT
-,TRBV25-1,-,TRBJ1-5,CASSESPGSGDQPQHF,TGTGCCAGCAGTGAATCTCCGGGTTCAGGGGATCAGCCCCAGCATTTT